Here is one TCR beta chain with its context. Its antigen remains unknown. This entry is derived from a study of T cell responses to AZD1222 COVID-19 vaccine. Across the whole study: Second-dose recipients at about 4 or about 12 weeks were treated as one pooled group. Study conclusions and caveats: White British people made up most donors, females outnumbered males, and clonal diversity was possibly underestimated. Reportedly, nearly half the spike-specific TCRs target unmutated variant regions. Spike-specific TCR breadth and depth were elevated following two AZD1222 doses.

Using immunoSEQ multiplex PCR, the repertoire was profiled, and TCRdb retains in-frame clones only, with some absent. The data hold 250,000 or so clones, with about 92% observed a single time. Germline V CDR1 and CDR2: MDHEN, SYDVKM. The CDR3 is 16 residues long. Trimming removed 2 bases from V and 0 bases from J; junction bases left unmatched: 2. The clonotype comes from an adult in good health. The rearrangement joins TRBV28 to TRBJ2-2; 8 bases fit TRBD1. This specimen consisted of peripheral blood, obtained on day 0 of AZD1222 vaccination. For the CDR3, the DNA is TGTGCCAGCAGTTTAGCACAGGGGGCGAACACCGGGGAGCTGTTTTTT. It is translated as CASSLAQGANTGELFF.